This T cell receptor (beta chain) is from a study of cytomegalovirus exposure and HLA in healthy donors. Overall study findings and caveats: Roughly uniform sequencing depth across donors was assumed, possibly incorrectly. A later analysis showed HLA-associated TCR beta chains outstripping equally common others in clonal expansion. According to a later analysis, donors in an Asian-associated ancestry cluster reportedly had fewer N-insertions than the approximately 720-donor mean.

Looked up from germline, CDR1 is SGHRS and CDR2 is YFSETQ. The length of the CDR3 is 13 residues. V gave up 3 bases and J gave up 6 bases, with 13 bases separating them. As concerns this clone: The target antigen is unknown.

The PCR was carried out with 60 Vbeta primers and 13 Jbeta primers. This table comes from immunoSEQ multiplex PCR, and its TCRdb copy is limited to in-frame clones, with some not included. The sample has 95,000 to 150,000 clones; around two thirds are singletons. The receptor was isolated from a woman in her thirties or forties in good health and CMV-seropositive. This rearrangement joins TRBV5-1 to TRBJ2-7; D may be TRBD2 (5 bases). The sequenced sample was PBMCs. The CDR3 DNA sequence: TGCGCCAGCAGCTCCCGGGCGGGTCTCGAGCAGTACTTC. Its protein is CASSSRAGLEQYF.